This entry lists 9 T cell receptor beta chains sequenced from one sample in a study of T-cell reconstitution after alpha-beta-depleted transplantation in children. Using unique molecular identifiers, the investigators prepared the TCRbeta library. MiXCR, applied by TCRdb to the PCR reads, yields one record per CDR3 protein. Altogether about 640,000 distinct CDR3 sequences are present, roughly 17% being singletons, with the ten largest covering over 0.95%. Sequencing was performed on PBMCs from the stem cell graft donor, taken from the stem cell graft. These receptors came from a human donor who donated a stem cell graft to a child with acute myeloid leukemia.

The chain joins TRBV7-9 to TRBJ2-5; tentative D call: TRBD1 (7 bases). V dropped 0 bases and J dropped 2 bases, with 16 bases sitting between them. The CDR3 loop spans 17 amino acids. The V gene's germline CDR1 is SEHNR and CDR2 FQNEAQ (reference sequence). CDR3 DNA sequence: TGTGCCAGCAGCTTAGCGGGAGGACAGGCTACACAAGAGACCCAGTACTTC. Protein: CASSLAGGQATQETQYF.

The table lists this clonotype with many counts. CDR3 amino acids: CSARRSTGGYTF. The CDR3 nucleotides are TGCAGTGCTAGACGTTCTACCGGTGGCTACACCTTC. The chain uses TRBV20-1 and TRBJ1-2; no definite D call. Germline values: CDR1 DFQATT, CDR2 SNEGSKA (reference sequence). The CDR3 extends over 12 amino acids. Trimming stripped 2 bases from V and 7 bases from J, with 11 bases between.

The table lists this clonotype with many counts. The chain joins TRBV29-1 to TRBJ2-4; a possible D gene is TRBD2 (6 bases). The CDR3 loop spans 15 amino acids. Trimming left V 6 bases short and J 0 bases short, with 15 bases between. The germline V gene encodes CDR1 SQVTM and CDR2 ANQGSEA. The CDR3 here is CSVKGLLLAKNIQYF. CDR3 nucleotides: TGCAGCGTAAAGGGACTGTTGCTAGCCAAAAACATTCAGTACTTC.

This clonotype was detected many times. The genes are TRBV7-2 and TRBJ1-1; 12 bases are a match to TRBD1. Trimming removed 3 bases from V and 5 bases from J; junction bases left unmatched: 7. The CDR3 extends over 16 amino acids. Germline V gene data show CDR1 as SGHTA and CDR2 as FQGNSA. The CDR3, as DNA: TGTGCCAGCAGCTTTGGGACAGGGGGCGCGTGGACTGAAGCTTTCTTT. Translated: CASSFGTGGAWTEAFF.

This clonotype has only a few counts. The gene calls are TRBV11-2 and TRBJ2-6; D is possibly TRBD2 (6 bases). This CDR3 is built from 18 residues. CDR1 SGHAT and CDR2 FQNNGV come from the germline V gene. V shed 2 bases and J shed 0 bases, with 14 bases lying between them. CDR3 loop: CASSLIPGLNSGANVLTF. The CDR3 DNA is TGTGCCAGCAGCTTAATACCGGGACTCAACTCTGGGGCCAACGTCCTGACTTTC.

V usage is TRBV5-1 and J usage is TRBJ2-1; the match to TRBD1 covers 8 bases. V shed 1 base, J shed 12 bases, and the junction held 12 bases outside the gene matches. CDR3 length: 15 residues. Germline CDR1 is SGHRS and CDR2 is YFSETQ. The CDR3 DNA is TGCGCCAGCAGCTTGACGACAGGGGCCCCACCGGGGCAGTTCTTC. It yields the protein CASSLTTGAPPGQFF.

Ten or more counts support this clonotype. DNA of the CDR3: TGTGCCAGCAGCTCAGGGGTTGGCGAGCAGTACGTC. Residues: CASSSGVGEQYV. V gene TRBV7-9 combines with J gene TRBJ2-7, with D tentatively TRBD1 (6 bases). V lost 4 bases and J 6 bases, leaving 10 bases between the germline ends. The CDR3 loop spans 12 amino acids. CDR1 and CDR2 (germline): SEHNR, FQNEAQ (reference sequence).

The chain links TRBV6-2 or TRBV6-3 to TRBJ1-2; 10 bases agree with TRBD1. The germline CDR1 and CDR2 sequences are MNHEY and SVGEGT. V dropped 8 bases and J dropped 5; count of bases not matched to a gene: 11. The CDR3 sequence is 15 residues long. The CDR3 here is CASRTAGTGVYGYTF. CDR3 sequence (DNA): TGTGCCAGCCGCACCGCCGGGACAGGGGTGTATGGCTACACCTTC.

V and J are TRBV12-3 or TRBV12-4 and TRBJ1-5; a possible D gene is TRBD1 (6 bases). The germline V and J ends were trimmed by 3 bases and 3 bases, with 12 bases remaining between them. This CDR3 comprises 15 residues. The CDR3 nucleotides read TGTGCCAGCAGTTTGGGGTGGACAGTCAATCAGCCCCAGCATTTT. Its translation is CASSLGWTVNQPQHF.